This T cell receptor beta chain was identified during a study of blood T cells in healthy people across ages. This CDR3 contains 14 residues. The V end was cut by 4 bases, the J end by 4 bases, with 12 bases between. Primers used in a second PCR of roughly 6 to 11 cycles were a sample-barcoded 5' primer and a J-beta primer mix. Each CDR3 protein gets one entry after TCRdb re-called the 5' RACE reads with MiXCR. The profile covers about 800,000 distinct CDR3 sequences, with roughly 64% appearing a single time and about 20% taken by the ten largest. This clonotype originated in a man aged 25-45 years in good health. The sequenced sample was blood. The chain recombines TRBV12-3 or TRBV12-4 with TRBJ2-3, with TRBD1 as a possible D gene (6 bases). CDR3 DNA: TGTGCCAGCAGTTCAACAGGGAATCCAGATACGCAGTATTTT. The encoded protein is CASSSTGNPDTQYF.